This record covers a single TCR beta chain. What it binds is unknown. Unique molecular identifiers were built into the TCR beta cDNA libraries. TCRdb reanalysed the PCR reads using MiXCR and keeps one entry per CDR3 protein. The data contain hundreds of thousands of distinct CDR3 sequences, 55% to 60% of them singletons. The record originates from a study of post-analysis software for immune sequencing data. Broader study findings: Relative to controls, patients had a few TRBV segments at higher frequency, with TRBV5-6, TRBV5-1 and TRBV20-1 among these.

The germline V gene encodes CDR1 SNHLY and CDR2 FYNNEI. The CDR3 runs to 16 residues. Germline trimming cut 1 base from V and 1 base from J; bases unmatched to any gene: 5. What was sequenced was blood. The rearrangement uses TRBV2 and TRBJ2-7; 9 bases map to TRBD2. The TCR sequence derives from a girl aged 2 to 9 with multiple sclerosis. Written as DNA, the CDR3 is TGTGCCAGCAGTGAAGGGCCAGGACTAGCGTCCTACGAGCAGTACTTC. Protein sequence: CASSEGPGLASYEQYF.